What follows describes a single T cell receptor (beta chain). Its antigen remains unknown. TCRdb independently ran MiXCR on the 5' RACE reads; one entry per CDR3 protein. The top ten clones hold just over 6.5% of a sample with about 220,000 distinct CDR3 sequences, 20% to 30% of them seen once. Germline CDR1 reads MNHEY; CDR2 reads SVGEGT. The CDR3 runs 20 residues. With V trimmed by 4 bases and J by 7 bases, 28 bases remained unmatched. This record belongs to a study of CD8 T cells in ankylosing spondylitis. Study results and caveats: Reports say disease-linked clones showed up significantly more in matched ankylosing spondylitis synovial fluid.

The specimen sequenced was blood, either unsorted or a sorted T cell fraction (not recorded which). The chain recombines TRBV6-2 or TRBV6-3 with TRBJ2-7, with 7 bases lining up with TRBD2. The source of this sequence is a male donor with ankylosing spondylitis or in good health (not recorded which). In DNA, the CDR3 is TGTGCCAGCAGTTCTCCGGGACGAGCGGGAAATTCCCCACCCTCAGGAGAGCAGTACTTC. Protein product: CASSSPGRAGNSPPSGEQYF.